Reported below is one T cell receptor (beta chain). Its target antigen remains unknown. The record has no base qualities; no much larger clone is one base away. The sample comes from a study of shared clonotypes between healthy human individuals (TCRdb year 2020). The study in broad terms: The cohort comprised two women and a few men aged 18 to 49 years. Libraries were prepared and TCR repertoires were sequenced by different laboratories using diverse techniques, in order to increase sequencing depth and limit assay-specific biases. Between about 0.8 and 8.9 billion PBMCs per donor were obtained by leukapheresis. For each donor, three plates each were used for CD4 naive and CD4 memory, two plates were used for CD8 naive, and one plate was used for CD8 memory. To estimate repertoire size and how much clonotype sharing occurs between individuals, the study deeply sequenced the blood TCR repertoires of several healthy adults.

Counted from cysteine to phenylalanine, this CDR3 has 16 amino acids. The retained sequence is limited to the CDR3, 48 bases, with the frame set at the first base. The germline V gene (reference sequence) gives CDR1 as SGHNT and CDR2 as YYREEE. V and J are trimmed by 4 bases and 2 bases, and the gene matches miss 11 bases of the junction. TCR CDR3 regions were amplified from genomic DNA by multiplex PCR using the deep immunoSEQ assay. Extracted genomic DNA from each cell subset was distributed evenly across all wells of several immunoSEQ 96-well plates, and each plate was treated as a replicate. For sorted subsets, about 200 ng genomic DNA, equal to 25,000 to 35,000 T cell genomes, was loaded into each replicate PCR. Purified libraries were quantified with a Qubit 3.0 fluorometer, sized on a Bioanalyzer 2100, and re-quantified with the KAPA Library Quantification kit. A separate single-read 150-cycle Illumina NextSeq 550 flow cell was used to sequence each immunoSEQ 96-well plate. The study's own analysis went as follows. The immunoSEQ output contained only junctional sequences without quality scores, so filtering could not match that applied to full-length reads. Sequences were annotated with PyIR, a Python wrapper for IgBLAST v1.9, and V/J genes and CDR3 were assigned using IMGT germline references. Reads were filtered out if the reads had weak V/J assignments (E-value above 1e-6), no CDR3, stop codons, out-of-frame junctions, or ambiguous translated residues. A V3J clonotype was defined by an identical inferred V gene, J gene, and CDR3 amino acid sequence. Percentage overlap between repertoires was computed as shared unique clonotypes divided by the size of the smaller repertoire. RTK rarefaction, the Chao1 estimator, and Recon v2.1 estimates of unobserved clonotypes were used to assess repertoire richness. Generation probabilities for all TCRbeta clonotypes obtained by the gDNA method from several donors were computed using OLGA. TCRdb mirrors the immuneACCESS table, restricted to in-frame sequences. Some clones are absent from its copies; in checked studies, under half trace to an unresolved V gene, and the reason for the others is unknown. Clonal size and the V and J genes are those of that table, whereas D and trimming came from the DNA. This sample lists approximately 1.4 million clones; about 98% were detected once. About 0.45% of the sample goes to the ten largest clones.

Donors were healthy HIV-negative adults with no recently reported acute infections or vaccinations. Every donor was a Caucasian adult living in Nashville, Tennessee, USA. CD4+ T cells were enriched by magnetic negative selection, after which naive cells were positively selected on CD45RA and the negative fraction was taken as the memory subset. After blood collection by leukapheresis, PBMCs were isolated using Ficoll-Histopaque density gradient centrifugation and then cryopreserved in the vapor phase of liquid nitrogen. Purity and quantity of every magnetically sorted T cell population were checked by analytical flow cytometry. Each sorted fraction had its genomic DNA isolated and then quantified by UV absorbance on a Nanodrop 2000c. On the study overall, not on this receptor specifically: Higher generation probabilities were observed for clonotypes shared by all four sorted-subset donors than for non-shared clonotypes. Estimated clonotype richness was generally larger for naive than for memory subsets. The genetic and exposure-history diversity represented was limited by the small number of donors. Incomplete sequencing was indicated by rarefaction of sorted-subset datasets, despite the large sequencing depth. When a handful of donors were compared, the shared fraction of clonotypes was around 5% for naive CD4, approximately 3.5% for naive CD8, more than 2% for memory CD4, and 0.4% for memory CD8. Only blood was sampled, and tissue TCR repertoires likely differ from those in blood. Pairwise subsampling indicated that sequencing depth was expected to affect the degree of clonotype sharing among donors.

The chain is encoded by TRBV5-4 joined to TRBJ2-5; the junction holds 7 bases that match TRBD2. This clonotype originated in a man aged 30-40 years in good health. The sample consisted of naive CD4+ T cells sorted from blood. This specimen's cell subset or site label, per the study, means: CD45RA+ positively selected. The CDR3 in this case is CASSPKGLADQETQYF. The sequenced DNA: TGTGCCAGCAGCCCCAAAGGGCTAGCGGATCAAGAGACCCAGTACTTC.